This section outlines one T cell receptor (beta chain) sequence together with its context. This clone's antigen is unknown. No base qualities exist here, and no much larger clone lies one base off it. At the junction V is shortened by 6 bases and J by 4 bases, with 15 bases in between. Including the terminal cysteine and phenylalanine, the CDR3 comprises 14 residues. Only the CDR3 DNA is retained, 42 bases long and in frame from the first base. The germline V gene yields MNHEY for CDR1 and SVGAGI for CDR2. The trial excluded patients who had a history of autoimmune disease or were on systemic immunosuppression. Peripheral blood for TCR sequencing was collected from all dose cohorts at baseline, on cycle 4 day 1, and on cycle 7 day 1. The samples were drawn from a first-in-human, open-label, multicenter phase I dose-escalation trial of ivuxolimab. Adults with locally advanced or metastatic melanoma, renal cell carcinoma, hepatocellular carcinoma or head and neck squamous cell carcinoma were enrolled in the trial. Before TCR sequencing, CD4+ T cells and CD8+ T cells from peripheral blood were sorted into separate populations.

Genomic DNA was extracted from sorted cells for sequencing of the TCRbeta CDR3 region. The immunoSEQ Assay was used for sequencing of TCRbeta CDR3 regions. The source is immuneACCESS, and TCRdb retained only in-frame sequences with V and J called. Part of the clones is not carried over; for the studies checked, unresolved V genes explain less than half of this, and the remainder is unexplained. A total of fewer than 70,000 clones appear in this sample, about nine tenths of them only once. The ten top clones hold 2.5% to 3% of the sample. The data were taken from a study of OX40 agonist ivuxolimab in advanced cancers. Background on the whole study: Ivuxolimab was a fully human IgG2 agonistic monoclonal antibody targeting the costimulatory receptor OX40 (CD134). Intravenous ivuxolimab was administered to patients every 2 weeks at six dose levels: 0.01, 0.1, 0.3, 1.5, 3 and 10 mg/kg. Of the approximately 54 dose-escalation patients, hepatocellular carcinoma was present in approximately 20, melanoma in approximately 15, renal cell carcinoma in 9 and head and neck cancer in 9. A male proportion of approximately 83% and a mean age of approximately 60 years, ranging from 23 to 79, were recorded for the dose-escalation cohort. Prior anti-PD-1, anti-PD-L1 or anti-CTLA-4 therapy was permitted, and roughly two fifths of dose-escalation patients had received checkpoint inhibitors. Partial responses occurred in three dose-escalation patients: two with cutaneous melanoma and one with hepatocellular carcinoma. Peripheral TCRbeta sequencing aimed to test whether ivuxolimab altered TCR sequence diversity and caused clonal T-cell expansion. The paper describes the monotherapy dose-escalation part (N of about 55 patients) of the phase I trial of ivuxolimab.

Broad study findings and their caveats: Low levels of normalized T-cell clonal expansion were also shown by some nonresponding patients. On average, CD8+ T cells showed more expanded clones than CD4+ T cells after ivuxolimab. At doses of 0.1 to 3.0 mg/kg, clonal expansion of both CD4+ and CD8+ T cells in blood was seen between baseline and week 6. Partial responders in the 0.1-3.0 mg/kg groups had among the lowest normalized peripheral clonal expansion, especially among CD8+ T cells. Which antigens the clonally expanded peripheral T cells were specific for was not determined.

This sequence was found in an adult with an advanced solid tumor such as melanoma, head and neck, liver or kidney cancer. Source: CD4+ or CD8+ T cells sorted from blood, taken in a trial of the OX40 agonist ivuxolimab. The sequence links TRBV6-5 to TRBJ2-5, with no confidently assigned D gene. The CDR3 region reads CASSPSRASETQYF. The nucleotide sequence reads as follows: TGTGCCAGCAGCCCCTCTCGGGCCTCAGAGACCCAGTACTTC.